This T cell receptor (beta chain) stems from a study of preoperative IRX-2 immunotherapy in early breast cancer. Treatment of the sample: preoperative locoregional IRX-2 cytokine immunotherapy. Preoperative locoregional IRX-2 cytokine immunotherapy was tested in the phase Ib source study. Repertoires were generated with immunoSEQ multiplex PCR, while TCRdb's copy carries only in-frame clones and drops some. The sample carries roughly 30,000 clones, 82% recorded once. The origin of this receptor is a human donor with breast cancer. The biological material was taken from a patient treated with IRX-2 immunotherapy.

This CDR3 is CASSPALSPGYGYTF. The CDR3 DNA follows: TGTGCCAGCAGCCCGGCCCTGAGCCCCGGGTATGGCTACACCTTC. This sequence joins TRBV11-3 and TRBJ1-2; D call uncertain. This CDR3 region has 15 residues. V dropped 5 bases and J dropped 5 bases, with 18 bases sitting between them. Germline lookup yields CDR1 SGHNT and CDR2 YENEEA.